A single T cell receptor (beta chain) is shown here with its context. The CDR3 consists of 11 residues. V lost 7 bases, J lost 1 base, and 7 bases lay in between. Germline values: CDR1 DFQATT, CDR2 SNEGSKA (reference sequence). This specimen belongs to a study of regulatory T cells in long-lasting Graves disease. CDR3 regions were amplified by Arm-PCR using iRepertoire HTBI primers to build TCR beta libraries. TCRdb used MiXCR to reprocess the multiplex PCR reads, holding one entry per CDR3 protein. Of 600,000 to 650,000 distinct CDR3 sequences in the sample, roughly 15% were seen once. As for time point: newly diagnosed GD, antithyroid drugs for less than 3 months. Following extraction of RNA from PBMCs, that RNA was used to make the TCR library. The data were also submitted as part of a second study, on T cells in Graves' hyperthyroidism and ophthalmopathy. That paper adds: HTBI primers drove first-round RT-PCR of the TCR CDR3.

The chain links TRBV20-1 to TRBJ1-1; D remains unclear. The TCR sequence derives from a woman under 40 with Graves disease. The sample was peripheral blood mononuclear cells (PBMCs), taken at new diagnosis, from a patient treated with antithyroid drugs. CDR3 bases: TGCAGTGAGGGTTCGAACACTGAAGCTTTCTTT. This encodes CSEGSNTEAFF.